The sequence of this T cell receptor (beta chain) was determined in a study of PD-L1 blockade in urothelial cancer. The overall study: The authors examined blood 3 weeks (second dose) and 6 weeks after treatment start. Typically, measured as a median, blood samples had 130,000 to 150,000 T cells.

Synthetic spike-ins, TCR analog templates, were added into each PCR. Using immunoSEQ multiplex PCR, the repertoire was profiled, and TCRdb retains in-frame clones only, with some absent. The table lists some 110,000 clones, about 89% of them singletons, with under 2% in the top ten. Germline loops: CDR1 MNHNY, CDR2 SVGAGI (reference sequence). V dropped 2 bases and J dropped 0 bases, with 8 bases sitting between them. The CDR3 length is 15 residues. Time point reported: peripheral blood 6 weeks after treatment start. This TCR was sampled from a man between 60 and 75 years old with urothelial cancer. The V call is TRBV6-6, the J call TRBJ2-1; no definite D call. The sequencing here drew on PBMCs, taken around atezolizumab (anti-PD-L1) treatment. CDR3 sequence: CASSYLGRSYNEQFF. The CDR3 DNA reads as TGTGCCAGCAGTTACCTTGGGCGCTCCTACAATGAGCAGTTCTTC.